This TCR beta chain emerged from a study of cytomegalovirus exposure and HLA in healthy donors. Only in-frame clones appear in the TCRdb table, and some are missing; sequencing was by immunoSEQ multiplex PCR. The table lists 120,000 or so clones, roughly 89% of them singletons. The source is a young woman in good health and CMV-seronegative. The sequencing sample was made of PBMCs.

CDR3 protein: CAWSAVGQGGYEQYF. CDR3 sequence (DNA): TGTGCCTGGAGTGCGGTGGGACAGGGTGGCTACGAGCAGTACTTC. The J gene is TRBJ2-7, the V gene TRBV30; the match to TRBD1 covers 9 bases. In germline, CDR1 is GTSNPN, CDR2 SVGIG (reference sequence). Trimming took 1 base from V and 3 from J; bases not matched to a gene: 7. The CDR3 extends over 15 amino acids.